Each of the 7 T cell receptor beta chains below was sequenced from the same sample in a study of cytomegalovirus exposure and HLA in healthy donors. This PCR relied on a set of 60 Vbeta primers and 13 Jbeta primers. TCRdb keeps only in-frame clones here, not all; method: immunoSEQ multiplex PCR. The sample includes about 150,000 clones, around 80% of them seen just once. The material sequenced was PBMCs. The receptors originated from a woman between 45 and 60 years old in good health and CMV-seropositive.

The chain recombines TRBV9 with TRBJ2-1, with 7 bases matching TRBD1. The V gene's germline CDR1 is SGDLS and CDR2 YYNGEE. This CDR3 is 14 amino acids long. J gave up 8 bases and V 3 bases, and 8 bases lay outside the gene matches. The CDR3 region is CASSEGDSTHEQFF. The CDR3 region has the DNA TGTGCCAGCAGCGAGGGGGACAGTACACATGAGCAGTTCTTC.

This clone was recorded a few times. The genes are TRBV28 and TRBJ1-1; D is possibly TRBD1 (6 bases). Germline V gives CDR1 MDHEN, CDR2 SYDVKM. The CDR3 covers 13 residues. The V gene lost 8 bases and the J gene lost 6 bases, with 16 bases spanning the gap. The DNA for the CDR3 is TGTGCCAGCCATCGGGGGGGGCTCGCTGAAGCTTTCTTT. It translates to CASHRGGLAEAFF.

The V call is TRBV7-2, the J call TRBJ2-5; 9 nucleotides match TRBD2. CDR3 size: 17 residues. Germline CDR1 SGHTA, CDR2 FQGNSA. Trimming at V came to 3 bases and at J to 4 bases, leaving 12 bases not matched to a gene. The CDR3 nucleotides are TGTGCCAGCAGCTTGGGGGATAGCGGGGGTGCAAGAGAGACCCAGTACTTC. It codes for CASSLGDSGGARETQYF.

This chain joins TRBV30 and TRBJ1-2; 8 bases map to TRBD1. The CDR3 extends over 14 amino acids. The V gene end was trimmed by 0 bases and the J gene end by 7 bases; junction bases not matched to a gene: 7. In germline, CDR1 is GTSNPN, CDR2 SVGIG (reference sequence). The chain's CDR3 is CAWSVGAGGIGYTF. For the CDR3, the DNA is TGTGCCTGGAGTGTTGGGGCAGGGGGCATTGGCTACACCTTC.

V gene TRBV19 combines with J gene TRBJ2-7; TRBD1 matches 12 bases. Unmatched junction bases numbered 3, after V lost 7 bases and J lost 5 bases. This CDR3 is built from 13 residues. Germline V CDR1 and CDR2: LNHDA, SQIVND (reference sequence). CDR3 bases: TGTGCCAGTACCGGGACAGGGGGCAACGAGCAGTACTTC. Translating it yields CASTGTGGNEQYF.

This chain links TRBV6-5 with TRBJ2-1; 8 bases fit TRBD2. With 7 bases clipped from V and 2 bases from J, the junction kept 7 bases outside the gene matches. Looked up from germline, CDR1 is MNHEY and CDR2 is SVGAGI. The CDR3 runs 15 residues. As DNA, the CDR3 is TGTGCCAGCAAAGACAGCGGGGGTGCCTACAATGAGCAGTTCTTC. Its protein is CASKDSGGAYNEQFF.

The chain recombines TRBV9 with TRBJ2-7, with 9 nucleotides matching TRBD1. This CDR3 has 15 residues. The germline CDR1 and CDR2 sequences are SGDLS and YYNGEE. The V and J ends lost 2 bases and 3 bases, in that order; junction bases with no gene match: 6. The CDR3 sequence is CASSVTGQGIYEQYF. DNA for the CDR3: TGTGCCAGCAGCGTCACGGGACAGGGTATCTACGAGCAGTACTTC.